The T cell receptor beta chain under discussion was sequenced for a study of shared clonotypes between healthy human individuals. CDR3 length equals 16 residues. The V segment lost 2 bases and the J segment 3 bases; nucleotides outside the gene matches: 5. Germline V gene sequence: CDR1 SEHNR, CDR2 FQNEAQ (reference sequence). Study donors comprised healthy, HIV-negative adults devoid of recent acute infection or vaccination. Several immunoSEQ 96-well plates shared each subset's DNA, each plate a replicate. Generated by immunoSEQ multiplex PCR, the TCRdb table keeps only in-frame clones and is missing some. The sample lists fewer than 1.6 million clones; 98% to 99% were seen once. As concerns this clone: As yet, its antigen is unknown.

Study results and caveats: Larger richness was generally estimated for naive than memory subsets. Clonotypes that were shared across four donors made up approximately 5% of naive CD4 clonotypes.

The receptor's source is a man between 25 and 39 years old in good health. The chain combines TRBV7-9 with TRBJ2-7, with 12 nucleotides matching TRBD2. Sequencing input: naive CD4+ T cells sorted from blood. The subset was: CD45RA+ positively selected. In DNA, the CDR3 is TGTGCCAGCAGCTTAATGTTGGGACTAGCGGGCTACGAGCAGTACTTC. Protein product: CASSLMLGLAGYEQYF.